This T cell receptor beta chain comes out of a study of T cell repertoires in cytomegalovirus infection. Study-level information: Carrying CMV and the relevant HLA type showed in public TCR beta signatures. General observations from the study: CMV-specific HLA-C-restricted TCR beta clonotypes dominated the ex vivo response.

TCRdb passed the reads through MiXCR, listing each CDR3 protein once. Among a few hundred thousand distinct CDR3 sequences listed, almost 30% were seen once. CDR3 length: 12 amino acids. Trimming removed 6 bases from V and 14 bases from J, with 18 bases in between. Of note for this clonotype: The antigen remains unidentified.

This clonotype originated in a human donor in good health (CMV status not recorded). Some clones in this sample may be carry-over from other donors' samples. The source was cultured PBMCs, collected from culture after CMV antigen stimulation. V usage is TRBV12-3 or TRBV12-4 and J usage is TRBJ2-3; D might be TRBD1 (6 bases). CDR3 residues: CASRRDTLNRYF. The CDR3 region has the DNA TGTGCCAGCAGACGGGACACCCTGAACCGGTATTTT.